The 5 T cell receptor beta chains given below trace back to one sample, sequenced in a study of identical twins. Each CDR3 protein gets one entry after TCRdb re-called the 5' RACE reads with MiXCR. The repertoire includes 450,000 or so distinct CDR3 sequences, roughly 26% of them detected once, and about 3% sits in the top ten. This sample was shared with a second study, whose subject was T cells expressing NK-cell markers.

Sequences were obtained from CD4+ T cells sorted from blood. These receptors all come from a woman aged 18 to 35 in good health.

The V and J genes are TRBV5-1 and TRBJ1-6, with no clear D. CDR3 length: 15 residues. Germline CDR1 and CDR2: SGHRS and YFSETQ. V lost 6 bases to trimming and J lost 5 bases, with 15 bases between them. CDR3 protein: CASKESASDNSPLHF. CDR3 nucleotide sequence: TGCGCCAGCAAGGAGTCGGCTTCGGATAATTCACCCCTCCACTTT.

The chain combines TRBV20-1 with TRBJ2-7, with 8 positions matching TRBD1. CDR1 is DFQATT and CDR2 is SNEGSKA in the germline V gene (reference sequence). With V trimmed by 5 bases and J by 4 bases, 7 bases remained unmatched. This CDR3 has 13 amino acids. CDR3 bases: TGCAGTGCTTTCAACAGGGACAGGTACGAGCAGTACTTC. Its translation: CSAFNRDRYEQYF.

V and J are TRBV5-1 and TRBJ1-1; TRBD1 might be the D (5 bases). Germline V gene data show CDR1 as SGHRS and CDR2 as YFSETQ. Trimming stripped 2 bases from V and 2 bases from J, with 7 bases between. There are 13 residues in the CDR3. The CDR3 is CASSFWDNTEAFF. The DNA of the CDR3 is TGCGCCAGCAGCTTCTGGGACAACACTGAAGCTTTCTTT.

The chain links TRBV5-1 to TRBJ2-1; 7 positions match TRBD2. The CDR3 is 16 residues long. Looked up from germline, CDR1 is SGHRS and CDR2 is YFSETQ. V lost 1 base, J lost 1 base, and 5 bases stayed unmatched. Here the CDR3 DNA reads TGCGCCAGCAGCTTGAAAGCGGGACTTTCCTACAATGAGCAGTTCTTC. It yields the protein CASSLKAGLSYNEQFF.

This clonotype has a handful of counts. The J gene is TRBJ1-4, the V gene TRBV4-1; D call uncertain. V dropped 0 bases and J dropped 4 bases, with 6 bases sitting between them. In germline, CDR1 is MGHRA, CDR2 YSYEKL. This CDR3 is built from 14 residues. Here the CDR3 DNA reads TGCGCCAGCAGCCAAGATGGGCGTAATGAAAAACTGTTTTTT. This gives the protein CASSQDGRNEKLFF.